These 15 T cell receptor beta chains were sequenced from one sample in a study of T cells in Graves' hyperthyroidism and ophthalmopathy (dated by TCRdb to between 2018 and 2021). Preparation of the library involved multiplex PCR. Sequencing used an Illumina HiSeq 2000. The TCR beta CDR3 regions were amplified from RNA transcripts. A first-round RT-PCR of the TCR CDR3 used the HTBI primer set with the Qiagen OneStep RT-PCR kit. TCRdb's own reprocessing of the public reads used fastp at Q25 and MiXCR and kept productive beta chains. Identical CDR3 proteins give one entry, which carries the most common genes and DNA. Counted in this sample were roughly 500,000 distinct CDR3 sequences; 46% of them appeared once. The ten top clones hold about 45% of the sample. Sequencing was performed on peripheral blood or thyroid tissue (not recorded which). The receptors shown here come from an adult woman with Graves' disease, either hyperthyroidism or ophthalmopathy (not recorded which).

This clonotype turned up a few times. This chain joins TRBV25-1 and TRBJ2-5; D not certain. Germline lookup yields CDR1 MGHDK and CDR2 SYGVNS. This CDR3 contains 15 residues. V was trimmed by 4 bases and J by 5 bases, leaving 17 bases between them. The CDR3 is CASSAAGLERETQYF. CDR3 bases: TGTGCCAGCAGTGCTGCAGGATTGGAGAGGGAGACCCAGTACTTC.

Points on this clonotype: A much bigger clone sits one base away, suggesting this may be a read error. The DNA for the CDR3 is TGTGCCAGCAGCTCACGAGTCCGAAACACTGAAGCTTTCTTT. This sequence encodes CASSSRVRNTEAFF. V is TRBV7-2 and J is TRBJ1-1; D remains unclear. V lost 4 bases and J 2 bases, leaving 11 bases between the germline ends. The CDR3 sequence is 14 residues long. The V gene's germline CDR1 is SGHTA and CDR2 FQGNSA.

V is TRBV5-6 and J is TRBJ2-2; D gene unclear. V lost 0 bases, J lost 3 bases, and 9 bases lay in between. The length of the CDR3 is 15 residues. Germline-derived CDR1 and CDR2 are SGHDT and YYEEEE. This CDR3 reads CASSLDRGYTGELFF. The CDR3, as DNA: TGTGCCAGCAGCTTGGACCGTGGCTACACCGGGGAGCTGTTTTTT.

This clonotype was seen a few times. This chain connects TRBV12-3 or TRBV12-4 to TRBJ2-7; D uncertain. The CDR3 is 12 amino acids. Trimming stripped 0 bases from V and 9 bases from J, with 9 bases between. The CDR3 DNA sequence: TGTGCCAGCAGTTTAGCATTCAGGACGCAGTACTTC. This codes for CASSLAFRTQYF.

The J gene is TRBJ1-2, the V gene TRBV2; D might be TRBD1 (5 bases). The germline CDR1 and CDR2 sequences are SNHLY and FYNNEI. This CDR3 is built from 11 residues. CDR3 nucleotides: TGTGCTACAACAGGAAACTATGGCTACACCTTC. It codes for CATTGNYGYTF.

This clonotype has a handful of counts. The V gene is TRBV24-1, the J gene TRBJ1-3; no clear D gene. The V and J ends lost 9 bases and 2 bases respectively, with 13 bases between them. The CDR3 has 14 residues. The germline CDR1 and CDR2 sequences are KGHDR and SFDVKD. The CDR3 DNA follows: TGTGCCACCCATGCTCGGCGTCCTGGAAACACCATATATTTT. As protein: CATHARRPGNTIYF.

The chain has TRBV7-9 and TRBJ2-7; 10 positions agree with TRBD1. J lost 2 bases, V lost 6 bases, and 10 bases had no gene match. The CDR3 covers 16 residues. Germline loops: CDR1 SEHNR, CDR2 FQNEAQ (reference sequence). The DNA of the CDR3 is TGTGCCAGCAGTTTGCCCGGGACAGGGGCTCCCTACGAGCAGTACTTC. Translated, it gives CASSLPGTGAPYEQYF.

Comments on this clonotype: Since the CDR3 does not end with the conserved phenylalanine or tryptophan, this likely comes from a read error. The chain uses TRBV5-1 and TRBJ1-2, with D possibly being TRBD1 (6 bases). The V gene lost 1 base and the J gene lost 4 bases, with 8 bases spanning the gap. The CDR3 length is 13 residues. Looked up from germline, CDR1 is SGHRS and CDR2 is YFSETQ. CDR3 sequence (DNA): TGCGCCAGCAGCTTGACAGGGACCTATGGCTACACCCTC. Its translation: CASSLTGTYGYTL.

This clonotype showed up just a few times. The chain links TRBV30 to TRBJ2-6; 7 bases match TRBD1. The V gene's germline CDR1 is GTSNPN and CDR2 SVGIG (reference sequence). J was trimmed by 0 bases and V by 6 bases; bases with no gene match: 8. The CDR3 spans 16 residues. The CDR3 sequence: CACPGQRSSGANVLTF. The DNA for the CDR3 is TGTGCCTGCCCGGGACAGAGGAGCTCTGGGGCCAACGTCCTGACTTTC.

The table lists this clonotype with many counts. The chain carries TRBV7-3 and TRBJ1-5, with unresolved D. CDR3 length equals 12 residues. Trimming left V 6 bases short and J 4 bases short, with 7 bases between. The V gene's germline CDR1 is SGHTA and CDR2 FQGTGA. The CDR3 coding sequence is TGTGCCAGCAGGATGGGGAATCAGCCCCAGCATTTT. Translated: CASRMGNQPQHF.

In its sample, this clonotype was seen a few times. CDR3 sequence (DNA): TGTGCCATCAGTGAGAGTGGGGAGGGGCGGCATCAGCCCCAGCATTTT. This sequence encodes CAISESGEGRHQPQHF. The V and J genes are TRBV10-3 and TRBJ1-5; perhaps TRBD1 as D (5 bases). V dropped 2 bases and J dropped 5 bases, with 16 bases sitting between them. Germline-derived CDR1 and CDR2 are ENHRY and SYGVKD. CDR3 length: 16 amino acids.

In this sample, this clonotype turned up many times. The chain has TRBV27 and TRBJ1-2; TRBD1 matches at 8 bases. Trimming cost V 4 bases and J 6 bases; bases outside gene matches: 10. Germline CDR1 reads MNHEY; CDR2 reads SMNVEV (reference sequence). The CDR3 is 15 residues long. The CDR3 sequence is CASSSLDRVINGYTF. The CDR3 bases are TGTGCCAGCAGTTCCCTGGACAGGGTGATTAATGGCTACACCTTC.

The chain combines TRBV4-1 with TRBJ1-1; D not resolved. This CDR3 contains 17 residues. V lost 2 bases and J lost 8, with 24 bases in between. Germline-derived CDR1 and CDR2 are MGHRA and YSYEKL. This chain's CDR3 is CASSQLKTQPILLEAFF. CDR3 sequence (DNA): TGCGCCAGCAGCCAACTTAAAACCCAGCCGATACTTCTCGAAGCTTTCTTT.

This clonotype was seen at least ten times. V usage is TRBV20-1 and J usage is TRBJ1-3; TRBD1 agrees at 10 bases. CDR1 and CDR2 (germline): DFQATT, SNEGSKA (reference sequence). CDR3 length: 14 amino acids. Trimming removed 0 bases from V and 8 bases from J; junction bases left unmatched: 4. In DNA form, the CDR3 reads TGCAGTGCTAGAGATATAGGACAGGGGGACACCATATATTTT. Its translation is CSARDIGQGDTIYF.

The CDR3: CSLDPDRSGYTF. CDR3 bases: TGCAGCTTAGACCCGGACAGGTCCGGCTACACCTTC. The rearrangement uses TRBV29-1 and TRBJ1-2; 7 bases align to TRBD1. The CDR3 is 12 residues long. Per germline, CDR1 SQVTM and CDR2 ANQGSEA. V gave up 8 bases and J gave up 8 bases; unmatched junction bases: 11.